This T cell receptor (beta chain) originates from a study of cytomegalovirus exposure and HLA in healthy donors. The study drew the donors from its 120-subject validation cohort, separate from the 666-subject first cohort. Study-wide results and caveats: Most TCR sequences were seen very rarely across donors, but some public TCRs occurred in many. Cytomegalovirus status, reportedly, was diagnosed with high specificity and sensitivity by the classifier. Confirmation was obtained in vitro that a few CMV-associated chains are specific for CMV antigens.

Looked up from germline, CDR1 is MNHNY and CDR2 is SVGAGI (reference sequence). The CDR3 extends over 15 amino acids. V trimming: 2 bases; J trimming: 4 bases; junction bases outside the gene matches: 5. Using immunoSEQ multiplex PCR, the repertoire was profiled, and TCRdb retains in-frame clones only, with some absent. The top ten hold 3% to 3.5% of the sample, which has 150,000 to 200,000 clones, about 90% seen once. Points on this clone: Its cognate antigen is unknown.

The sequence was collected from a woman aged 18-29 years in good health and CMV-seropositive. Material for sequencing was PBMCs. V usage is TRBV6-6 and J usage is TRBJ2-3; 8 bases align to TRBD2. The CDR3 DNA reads TGTGCCAGCAGTTACCTCACTAGCGGATCAGATACGCAGTATTTT. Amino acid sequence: CASSYLTSGSDTQYF.